This T cell receptor beta chain was recorded in a study of blood T cell repertoires in COVID-19. This clone was recorded only once. Profiled with immunoSEQ multiplex PCR; TCRdb holds only in-frame clones, not every one. This table holds hundreds of thousands of clones, 89% found once. The sequencing sample was made of peripheral blood. The origin of this receptor is a man aged 18 to 35 with COVID-19, enrolled during active disease.

In DNA form, the CDR3 reads TGCGCCAGCAGCTTGGGACTAGCGGGAGGTGGGGTGTACAATGAGCAGTTCTTC. This encodes CASSLGLAGGGVYNEQFF. The chain joins TRBV5-1 to TRBJ2-1; 13 bases are shared with TRBD2. Germline V lookup: CDR1 SGHRS, CDR2 YFSETQ. This CDR3 comprises 18 residues. The V gene end was trimmed by 0 bases and the J gene end by 4 bases; junction bases not matched to a gene: 7.